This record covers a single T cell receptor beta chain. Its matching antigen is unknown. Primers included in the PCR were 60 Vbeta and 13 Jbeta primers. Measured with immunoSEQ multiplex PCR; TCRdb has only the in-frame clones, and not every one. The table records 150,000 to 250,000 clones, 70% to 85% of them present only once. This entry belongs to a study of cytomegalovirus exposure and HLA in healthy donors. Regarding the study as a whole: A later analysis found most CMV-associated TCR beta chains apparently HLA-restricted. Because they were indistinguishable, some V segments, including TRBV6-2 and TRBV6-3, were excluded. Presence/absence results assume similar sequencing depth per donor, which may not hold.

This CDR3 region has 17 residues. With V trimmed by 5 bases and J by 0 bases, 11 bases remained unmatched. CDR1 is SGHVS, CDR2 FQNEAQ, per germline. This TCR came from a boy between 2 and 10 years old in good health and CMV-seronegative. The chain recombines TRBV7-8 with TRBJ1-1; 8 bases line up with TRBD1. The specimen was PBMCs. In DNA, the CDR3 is TGTGCCAGCAGCCTAAGGGCCCAGACAGGGGTGAACACTGAAGCTTTCTTT. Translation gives CASSLRAQTGVNTEAFF.